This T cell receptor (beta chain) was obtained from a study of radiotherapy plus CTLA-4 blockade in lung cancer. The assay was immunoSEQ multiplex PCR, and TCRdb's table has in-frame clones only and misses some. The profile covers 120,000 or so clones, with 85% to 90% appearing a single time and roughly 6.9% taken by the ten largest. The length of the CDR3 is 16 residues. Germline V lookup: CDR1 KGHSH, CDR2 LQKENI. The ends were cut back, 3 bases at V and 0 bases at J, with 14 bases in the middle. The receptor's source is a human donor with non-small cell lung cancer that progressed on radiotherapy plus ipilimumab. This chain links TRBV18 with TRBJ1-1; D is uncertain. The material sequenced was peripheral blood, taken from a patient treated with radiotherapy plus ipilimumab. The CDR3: CASSPRELGMNTEAFF. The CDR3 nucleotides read TGTGCCAGCTCACCGCGGGAGTTGGGAATGAACACTGAAGCTTTCTTT.